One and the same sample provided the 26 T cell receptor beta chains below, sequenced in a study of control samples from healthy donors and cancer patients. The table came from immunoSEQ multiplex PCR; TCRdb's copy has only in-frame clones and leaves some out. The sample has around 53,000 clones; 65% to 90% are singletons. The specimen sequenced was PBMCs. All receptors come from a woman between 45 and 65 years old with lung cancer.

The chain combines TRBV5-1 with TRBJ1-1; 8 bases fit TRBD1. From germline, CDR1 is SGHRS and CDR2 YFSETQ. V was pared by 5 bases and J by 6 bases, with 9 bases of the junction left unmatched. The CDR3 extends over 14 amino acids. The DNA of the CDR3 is TGCGCCAGCAGTTCTGGACAGGGAGACGCTGAAGCTTTCTTT. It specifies CASSSGQGDAEAFF.

The CDR3 DNA reads TGTGCCAGCAGTTTAACAGGGGGCCTTAGGGACACCATATATTTT. Translating gives CASSLTGGLRDTIYF. The chain links TRBV27 to TRBJ1-3; 9 nucleotides match TRBD1. Germline lookup yields CDR1 MNHEY and CDR2 SMNVEV (reference sequence). V shed 2 bases and J 8 bases; nucleotides not matched to a gene: 7. The CDR3 contains 15 residues.

CDR3 nucleotide sequence: TGTGCCAGCAGTTACCAGGGCCACTCTGGAAACACCATATATTTT. It translates to CASSYQGHSGNTIYF. The chain recombines TRBV6-5 with TRBJ1-3, with D possibly being TRBD1 (5 bases). The germline V gene has CDR1 MNHEY and CDR2 SVGAGI. The ends were cut back, 2 bases at V and 0 bases at J, with 8 bases in the middle. The CDR3 has 15 amino acids.

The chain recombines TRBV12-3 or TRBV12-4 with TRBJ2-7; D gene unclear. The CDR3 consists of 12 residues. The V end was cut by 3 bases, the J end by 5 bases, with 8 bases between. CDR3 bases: TGTGCCAGCAGTTTCCGTGGGGACGAGCAGTACTTC. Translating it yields CASSFRGDEQYF.

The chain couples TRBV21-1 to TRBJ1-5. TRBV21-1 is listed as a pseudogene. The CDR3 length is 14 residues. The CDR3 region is CASSTGTENQPQHF. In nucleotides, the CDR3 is TGTGCCAGCAGCACTGGTACCGAGAATCAGCCCCAGCATTTT.

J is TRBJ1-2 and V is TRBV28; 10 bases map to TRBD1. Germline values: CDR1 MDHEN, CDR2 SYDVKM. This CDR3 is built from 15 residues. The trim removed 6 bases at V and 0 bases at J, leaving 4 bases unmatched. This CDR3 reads CASRGQGYPNYGYTF. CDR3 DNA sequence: TGTGCCAGCAGGGGACAGGGGTACCCTAACTATGGCTACACCTTC.

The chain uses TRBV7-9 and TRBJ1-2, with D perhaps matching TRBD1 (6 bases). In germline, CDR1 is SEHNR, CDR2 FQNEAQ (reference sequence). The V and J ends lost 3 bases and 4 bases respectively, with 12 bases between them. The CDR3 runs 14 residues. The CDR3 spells CASSLRQDPYGYTF. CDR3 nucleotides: TGTGCCAGCAGCTTGAGACAGGACCCCTATGGCTACACCTTC.

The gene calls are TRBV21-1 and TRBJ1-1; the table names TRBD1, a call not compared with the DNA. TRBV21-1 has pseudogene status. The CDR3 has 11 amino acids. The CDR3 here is CASSKQVDAFF. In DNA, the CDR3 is TGTGCCAGCAGCAAACAGGTTGACGCTTTCTTT.

This CDR3 is CASSQDPDLSYGYTF. The CDR3, as DNA: TGTGCCAGCAGCCAAGACCCGGACCTTTCCTATGGCTACACCTTC. The rearrangement joins TRBV4-2 to TRBJ1-2; D unresolved. The CDR3 has 15 amino acids. CDR1 is LGHNA, CDR2 YNFKEQ, per germline. Trimming stripped 0 bases from V and 4 bases from J, with 12 bases between.

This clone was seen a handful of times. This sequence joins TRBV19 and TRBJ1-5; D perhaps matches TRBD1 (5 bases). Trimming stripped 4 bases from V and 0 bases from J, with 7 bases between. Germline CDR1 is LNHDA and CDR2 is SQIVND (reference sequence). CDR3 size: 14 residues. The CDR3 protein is CASSRGNSNQPQHF. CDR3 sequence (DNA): TGTGCCAGTAGTAGGGGGAATAGCAATCAGCCCCAGCATTTT.

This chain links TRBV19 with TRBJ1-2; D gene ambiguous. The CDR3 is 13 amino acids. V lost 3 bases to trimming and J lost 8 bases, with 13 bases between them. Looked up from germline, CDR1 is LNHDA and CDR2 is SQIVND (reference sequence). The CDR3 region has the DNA TGTGCCAGTAGTATTAAAAGGGTCGGGGGCTACACCTTC. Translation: CASSIKRVGGYTF.

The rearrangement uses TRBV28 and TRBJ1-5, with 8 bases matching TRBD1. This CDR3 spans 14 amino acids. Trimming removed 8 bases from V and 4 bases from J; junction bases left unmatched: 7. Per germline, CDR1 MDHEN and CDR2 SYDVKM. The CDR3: CASGRWDRNQPQHF. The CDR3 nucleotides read TGTGCCAGCGGCAGGTGGGACAGGAATCAGCCCCAGCATTTT.

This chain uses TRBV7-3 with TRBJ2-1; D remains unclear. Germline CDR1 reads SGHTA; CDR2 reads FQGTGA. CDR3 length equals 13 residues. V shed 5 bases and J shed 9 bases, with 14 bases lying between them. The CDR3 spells CASSPRSISEQFF. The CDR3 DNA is TGTGCCAGCAGCCCTAGGAGTATTAGTGAGCAGTTCTTC. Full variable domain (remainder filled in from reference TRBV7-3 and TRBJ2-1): GAGVSQTPSNKVTEKGKYVELRCDPISGHTALYWYRQSLGQGPEFLIYFQGTGAADDSGLPNDRFFAVRPEGSVSTLKIQRTERGDSAVYLCASSPRSISEQFFGPGTRLTVL.

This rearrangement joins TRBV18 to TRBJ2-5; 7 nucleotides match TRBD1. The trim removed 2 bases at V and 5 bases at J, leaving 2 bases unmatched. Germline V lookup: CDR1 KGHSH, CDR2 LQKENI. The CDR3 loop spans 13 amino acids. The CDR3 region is CASSPVQGETQYF. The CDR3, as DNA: TGTGCCAGCTCACCAGTACAGGGGGAGACCCAGTACTTC. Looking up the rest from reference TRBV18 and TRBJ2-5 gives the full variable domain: NAGVMQNPRHLVRRRGQEARLRCSPMKGHSHVYWYRQLPEEGLKFMVYLQKENIIDESGMPKERFSAEFPKEGPSILRIQQVVRGDSAAYFCASSPVQGETQYFGPGTRLLVL.

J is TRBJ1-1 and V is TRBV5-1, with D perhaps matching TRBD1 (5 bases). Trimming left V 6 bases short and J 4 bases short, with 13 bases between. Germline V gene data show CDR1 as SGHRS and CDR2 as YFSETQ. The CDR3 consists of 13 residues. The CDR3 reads CASNSDGGTEAFF. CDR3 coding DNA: TGCGCCAGCAACAGCGACGGGGGCACTGAAGCTTTCTTT.

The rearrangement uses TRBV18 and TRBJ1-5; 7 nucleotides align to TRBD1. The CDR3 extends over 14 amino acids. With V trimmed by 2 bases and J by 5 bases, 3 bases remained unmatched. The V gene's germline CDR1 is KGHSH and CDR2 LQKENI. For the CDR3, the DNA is TGTGCCAGCTCACCATCACAGGGGTATCAGCCCCAGCATTTT. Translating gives CASSPSQGYQPQHF.

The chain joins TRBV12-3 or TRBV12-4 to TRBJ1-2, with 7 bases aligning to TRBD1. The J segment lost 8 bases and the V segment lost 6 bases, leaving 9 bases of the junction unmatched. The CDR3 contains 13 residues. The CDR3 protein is CASSLPGQKGYTF. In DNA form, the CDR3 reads TGTGCCAGCAGCCTTCCGGGACAGAAAGGCTACACCTTC.

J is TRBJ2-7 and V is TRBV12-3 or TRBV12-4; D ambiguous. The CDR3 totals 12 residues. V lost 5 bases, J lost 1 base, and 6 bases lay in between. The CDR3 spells CASSTLSYEQYF. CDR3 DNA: TGTGCCAGCAGTACCCTATCCTACGAGCAGTACTTC.

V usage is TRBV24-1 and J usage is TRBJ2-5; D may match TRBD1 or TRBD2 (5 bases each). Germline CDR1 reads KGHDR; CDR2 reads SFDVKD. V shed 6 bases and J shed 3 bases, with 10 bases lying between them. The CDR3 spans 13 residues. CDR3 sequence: CATSTGTEETQYF. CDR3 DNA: TGTGCCACCAGTACCGGGACCGAAGAGACCCAGTACTTC.

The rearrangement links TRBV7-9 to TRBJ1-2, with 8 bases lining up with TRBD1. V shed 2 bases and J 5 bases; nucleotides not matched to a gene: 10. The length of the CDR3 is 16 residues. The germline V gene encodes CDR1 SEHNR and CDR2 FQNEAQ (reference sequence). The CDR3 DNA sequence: TGTGCCAGCAGCTTACTTCAAGGGACAGGCCTATATGGCTACACCTTC. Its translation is CASSLLQGTGLYGYTF. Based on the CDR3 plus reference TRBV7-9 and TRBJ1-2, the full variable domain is DTGVSQNPRHKITKRGQNVTFRCDPISEHNRLYWYRQTLGQGPEFLTYFQNEAQLEKSRLLSDRFSAERPKGSFSTLEIQRTEQGDSAMYLCASSLLQGTGLYGYTFGSGTRLTVV.

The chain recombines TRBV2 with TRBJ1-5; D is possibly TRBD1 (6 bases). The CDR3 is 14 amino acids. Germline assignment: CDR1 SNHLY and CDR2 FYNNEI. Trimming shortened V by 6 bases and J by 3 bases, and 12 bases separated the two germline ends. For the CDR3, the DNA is TGTGCCAGCAGCTCGGACAGCTCCAATCAGCCCCAGCATTTT. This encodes CASSSDSSNQPQHF.

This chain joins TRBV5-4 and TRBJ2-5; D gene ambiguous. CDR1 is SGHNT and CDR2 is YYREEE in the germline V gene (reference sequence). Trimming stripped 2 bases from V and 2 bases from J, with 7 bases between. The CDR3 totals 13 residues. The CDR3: CASSFRNQETQYF. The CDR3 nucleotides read TGTGCCAGCAGCTTCCGGAATCAAGAGACCCAGTACTTC.

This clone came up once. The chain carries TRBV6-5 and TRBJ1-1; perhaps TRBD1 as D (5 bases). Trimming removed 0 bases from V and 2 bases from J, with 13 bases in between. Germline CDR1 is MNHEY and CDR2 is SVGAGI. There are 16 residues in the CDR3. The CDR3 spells CASSYSKGTANTEAFF. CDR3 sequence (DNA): TGTGCCAGCAGTTACTCGAAAGGGACGGCCAACACTGAAGCTTTCTTT.

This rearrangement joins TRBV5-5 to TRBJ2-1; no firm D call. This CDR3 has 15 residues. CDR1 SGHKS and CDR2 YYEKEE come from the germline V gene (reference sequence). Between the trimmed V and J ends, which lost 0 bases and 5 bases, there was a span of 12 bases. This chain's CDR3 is CASSLVVWGNNEQFF. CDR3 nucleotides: TGTGCCAGCAGCTTGGTCGTCTGGGGAAACAATGAGCAGTTCTTC.

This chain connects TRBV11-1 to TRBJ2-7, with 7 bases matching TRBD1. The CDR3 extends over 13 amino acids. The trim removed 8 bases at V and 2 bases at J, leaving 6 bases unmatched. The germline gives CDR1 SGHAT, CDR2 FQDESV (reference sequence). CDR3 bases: TGTGCCAGCGGAAGACAGGGAACCTACGAGCAGTACTTC. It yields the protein CASGRQGTYEQYF. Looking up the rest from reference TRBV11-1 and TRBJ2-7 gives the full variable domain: EAEVAQSPRYKITEKSQAVAFWCDPISGHATLYWYRQILGQGPELLVQFQDESVVDDSQLPKDRFSAERLKGVDSTLKIQPAELGDSAMYLCASGRQGTYEQYFGPGTRLTVT.

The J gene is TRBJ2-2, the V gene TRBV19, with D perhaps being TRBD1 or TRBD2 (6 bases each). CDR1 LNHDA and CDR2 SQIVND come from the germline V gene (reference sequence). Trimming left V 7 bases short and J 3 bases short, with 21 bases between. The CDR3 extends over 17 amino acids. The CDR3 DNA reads TGTGCCAGTATCCCCCCCGGGGGCGGAGGGGACACCGGGGAGCTGTTTTTT. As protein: CASIPPGGGGDTGELFF.